This T cell receptor beta chain was sequenced during a study of human T cells and chemical hapten exposure. Individual cDNA molecules received unique molecular identifiers in the library. Under the authors' procedure: Across samples, TCR counts had a median of roughly 98,000 and ranged from about 23,224 to 690,600. TCRdb recomputed calls from the RACE reads with MiXCR, one row per CDR3 protein. The V and J calls and clone size come from TCRdb's table, not from the authors' own analysis. The sample consists of about 120,000 distinct CDR3 sequences, roughly 13% of them appearing once. The sample holds a few counts of this clonotype. Antigen unknown. The time point here: patch test 1, 2 weeks after DPC sensitization. As to treatment: therapeutic diphenylcyclopropenone sensitization with weekly scalp DPC. Total RNA came from unfractionated whole blood. Study findings and constraints: With regard to DPC sensitization, TCRs above 1 in 1000 frequency did not change.

Source: whole blood, taken in connection with sensitization to the hapten diphenylcyclopropenone (DPC). This receptor was identified in a man aged 18 to 29 with alopecia areata. Some clones in this sample may be carry-over from other donors' samples.

The CDR3 protein is CASKSLAGGYNEQFF. CDR3 sequence (DNA): TGTGCCAGCAAATCCCTAGCGGGGGGATACAATGAGCAGTTCTTC. The rearrangement joins TRBV15 to TRBJ2-1; TRBD2 agrees at 11 bases. Per germline, CDR1 LNHNV and CDR2 YYDKDF (reference sequence). The V and J ends lost 10 bases and 4 bases, in that order; junction bases with no gene match: 9. This CDR3 is 15 amino acids long.